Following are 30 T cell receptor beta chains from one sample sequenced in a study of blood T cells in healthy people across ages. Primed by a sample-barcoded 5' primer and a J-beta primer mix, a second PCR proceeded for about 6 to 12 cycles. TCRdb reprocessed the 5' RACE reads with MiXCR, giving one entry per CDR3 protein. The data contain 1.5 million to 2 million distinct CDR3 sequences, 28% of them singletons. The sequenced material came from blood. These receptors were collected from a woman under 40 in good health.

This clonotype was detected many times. The CDR3 nucleotides read TGTGCCAGCTCACCGAGCGGATTAGCCAAAAACATTCAGTACTTC. Amino acid sequence: CASSPSGLAKNIQYF. V usage is TRBV18 and J usage is TRBJ2-4, with D perhaps matching TRBD2 (5 bases). Trimming removed 3 bases from V and 0 bases from J, with 9 bases in between. Germline-derived CDR1 and CDR2 are KGHSH and LQKENI. CDR3 length equals 15 residues.

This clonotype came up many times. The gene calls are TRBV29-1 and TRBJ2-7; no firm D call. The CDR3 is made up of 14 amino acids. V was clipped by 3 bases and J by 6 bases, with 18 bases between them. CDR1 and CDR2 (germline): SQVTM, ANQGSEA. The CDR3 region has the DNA TGCAGCGTTGATCTGGACGGAGTTGGGCGCGAGCAGTACTTC. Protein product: CSVDLDGVGREQYF.

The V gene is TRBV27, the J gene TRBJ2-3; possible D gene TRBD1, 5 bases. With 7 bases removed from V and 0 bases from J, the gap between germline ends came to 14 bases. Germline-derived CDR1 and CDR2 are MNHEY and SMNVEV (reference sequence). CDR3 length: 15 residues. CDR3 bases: TGTGCCAGCACCCCGACAGCACTTAGCACAGATACGCAGTATTTT. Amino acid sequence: CASTPTALSTDTQYF.

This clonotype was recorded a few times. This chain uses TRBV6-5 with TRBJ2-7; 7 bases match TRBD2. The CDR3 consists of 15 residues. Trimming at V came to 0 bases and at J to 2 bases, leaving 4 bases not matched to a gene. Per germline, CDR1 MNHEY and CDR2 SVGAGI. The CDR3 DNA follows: TGTGCCAGCAGTTACTCGGGAGGGGCCCCCTACGAGCAGTACTTC. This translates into CASSYSGGAPYEQYF.

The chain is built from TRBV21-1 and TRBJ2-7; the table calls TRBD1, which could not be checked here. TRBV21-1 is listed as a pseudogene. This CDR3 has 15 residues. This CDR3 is CASSKGRQGVKEQYF. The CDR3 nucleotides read TGTGCCAGCAGCAAGGGGCGTCAGGGGGTTAAAGAGCAGTACTTC.

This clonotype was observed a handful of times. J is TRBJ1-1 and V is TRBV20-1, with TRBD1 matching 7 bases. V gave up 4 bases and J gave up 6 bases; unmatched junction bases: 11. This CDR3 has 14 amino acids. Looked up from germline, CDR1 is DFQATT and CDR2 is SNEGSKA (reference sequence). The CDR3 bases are TGCAGTGCTACAGGGGGAGTCGCCAACGCTGAAGCTTTCTTT. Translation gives CSATGGVANAEAFF.

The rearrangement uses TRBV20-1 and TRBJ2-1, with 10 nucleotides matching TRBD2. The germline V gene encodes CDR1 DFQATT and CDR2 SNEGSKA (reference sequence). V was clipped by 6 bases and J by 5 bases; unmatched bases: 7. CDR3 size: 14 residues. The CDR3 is CSALTSGRHNEQFF. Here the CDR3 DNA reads TGCAGTGCCTTGACTAGCGGGCGTCACAATGAGCAGTTCTTC.

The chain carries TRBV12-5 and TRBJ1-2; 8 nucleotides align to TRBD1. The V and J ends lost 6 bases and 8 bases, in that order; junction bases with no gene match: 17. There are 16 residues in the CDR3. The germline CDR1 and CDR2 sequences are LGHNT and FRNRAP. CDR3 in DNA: TGTGCTAGTGGCCCACCGGGGAGGACAGGGCCCTGGGGCTACACCTTC. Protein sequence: CASGPPGRTGPWGYTF.

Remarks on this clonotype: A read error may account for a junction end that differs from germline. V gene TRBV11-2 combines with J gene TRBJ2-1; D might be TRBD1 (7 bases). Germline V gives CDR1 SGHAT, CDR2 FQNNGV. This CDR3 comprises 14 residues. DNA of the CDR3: TGTGCCAGCCACAGGGGAGGACGGTACAATGATCAGTTCTTC. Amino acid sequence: CASHRGGRYNDQFF.

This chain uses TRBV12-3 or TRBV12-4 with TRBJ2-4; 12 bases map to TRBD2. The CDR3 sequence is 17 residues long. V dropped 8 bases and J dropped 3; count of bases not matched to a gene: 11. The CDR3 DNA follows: TGTGCCAGCGGTGCTAGCGGGGGGGTGCTGGGCAAAAACATTCAGTACTTC. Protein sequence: CASGASGGVLGKNIQYF.

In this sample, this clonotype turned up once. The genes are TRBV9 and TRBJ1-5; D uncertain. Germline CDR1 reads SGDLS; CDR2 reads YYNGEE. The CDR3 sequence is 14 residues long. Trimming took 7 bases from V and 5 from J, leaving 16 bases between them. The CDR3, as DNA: TGTGCCAGCTCACTGGTGATGGACTATCAGCCCCAGCATTTT. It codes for CASSLVMDYQPQHF. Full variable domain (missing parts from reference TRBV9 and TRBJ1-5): DSGVTQTPKHLITATGQRVTLRCSPRSGDLSVYWYQQSLDQGLQFLIQYYNGEERAKGNILERFSAQQFPDLHSELNLSSLELGDSALYFCASSLVMDYQPQHFGDGTRLSIL.

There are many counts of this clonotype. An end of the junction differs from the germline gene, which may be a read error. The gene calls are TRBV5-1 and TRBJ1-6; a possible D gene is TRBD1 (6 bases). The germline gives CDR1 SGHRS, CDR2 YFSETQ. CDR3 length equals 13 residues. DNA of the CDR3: TGTGCCAGCAGTTTAGAGGGGGGTTCACCCCTCCACTTT. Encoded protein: CASSLEGGSPLHF.

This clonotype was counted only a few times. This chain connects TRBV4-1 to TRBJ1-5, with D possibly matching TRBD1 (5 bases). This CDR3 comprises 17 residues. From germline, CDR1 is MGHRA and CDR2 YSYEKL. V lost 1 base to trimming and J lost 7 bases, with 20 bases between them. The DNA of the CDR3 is TGCGCCAGCAGCCAAGTAGTGGGACCAGGGACGAGGCAGCCCCAGCATTTT. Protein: CASSQVVGPGTRQPQHF.

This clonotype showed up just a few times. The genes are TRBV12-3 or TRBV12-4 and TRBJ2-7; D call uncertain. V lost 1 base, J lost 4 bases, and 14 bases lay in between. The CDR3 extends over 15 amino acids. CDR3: CASSLDPGSAYEQYF. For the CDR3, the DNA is TGTGCCAGCAGTTTAGATCCGGGCTCCGCGTACGAGCAGTACTTC.

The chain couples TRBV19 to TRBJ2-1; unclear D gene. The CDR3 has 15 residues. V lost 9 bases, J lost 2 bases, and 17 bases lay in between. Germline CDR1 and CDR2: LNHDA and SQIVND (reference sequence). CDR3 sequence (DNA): TGTGCCAGCAGTTTTGGGCTGGCGACCTACAATGAGCAGTTCTTC. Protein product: CASSFGLATYNEQFF. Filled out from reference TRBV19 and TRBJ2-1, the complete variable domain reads DGGITQSPKYLFRKEGQNVTLSCEQNLNHDAMYWYRQDPGQGLRLIYYSQIVNDFQKGDIAEGYSVSREKKESFPLTVTSAQKNPTAFYLCASSFGLATYNEQFFGPGTRLTVL.

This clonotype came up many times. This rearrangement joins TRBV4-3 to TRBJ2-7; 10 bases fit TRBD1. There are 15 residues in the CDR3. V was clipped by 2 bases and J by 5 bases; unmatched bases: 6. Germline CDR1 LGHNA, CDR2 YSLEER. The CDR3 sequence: CASSQTAGQGNEQYF. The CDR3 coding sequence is TGCGCCAGCAGCCAAACAGCGGGACAGGGGAACGAGCAGTACTTC.

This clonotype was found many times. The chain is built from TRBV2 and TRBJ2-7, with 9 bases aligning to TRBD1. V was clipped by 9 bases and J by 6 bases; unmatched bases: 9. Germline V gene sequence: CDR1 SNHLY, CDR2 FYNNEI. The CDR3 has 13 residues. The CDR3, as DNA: TGTGCCAGAGGGGGGACAGGGATCTCCGAGCAGTACTTC. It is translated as CARGGTGISEQYF.

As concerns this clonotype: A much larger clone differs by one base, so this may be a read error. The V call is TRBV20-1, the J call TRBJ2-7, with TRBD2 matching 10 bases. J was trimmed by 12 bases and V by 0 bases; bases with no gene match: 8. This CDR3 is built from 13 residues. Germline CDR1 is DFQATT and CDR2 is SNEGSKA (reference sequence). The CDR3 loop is CSARETLAGDAYV. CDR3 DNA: TGCAGTGCTAGAGAGACCCTAGCGGGAGATGCGTACGTC.

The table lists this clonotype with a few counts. The DNA for the CDR3 is TGTGCCAGCAGTGTACTGAGGGGTTCCTACAATGAGCAGTTCTTC. The encoded protein is CASSVLRGSYNEQFF. V and J are TRBV12-3 or TRBV12-4 and TRBJ2-1; D assignment may be TRBD1 or TRBD2 (5 bases each). The CDR3 totals 15 residues. Trimming shortened V by 5 bases and J by 1 base, and 12 bases separated the two germline ends.

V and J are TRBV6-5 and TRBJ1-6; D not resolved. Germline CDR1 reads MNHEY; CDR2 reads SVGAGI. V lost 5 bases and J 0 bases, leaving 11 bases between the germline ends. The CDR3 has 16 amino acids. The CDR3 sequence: CASSNPGSSYNSPLHF. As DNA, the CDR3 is TGTGCCAGCAGTAACCCGGGAAGCTCCTATAATTCACCCCTCCACTTT.

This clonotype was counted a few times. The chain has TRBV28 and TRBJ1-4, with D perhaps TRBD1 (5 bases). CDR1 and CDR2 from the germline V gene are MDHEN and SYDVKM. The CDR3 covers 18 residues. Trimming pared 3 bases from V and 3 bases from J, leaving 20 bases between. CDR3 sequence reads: CASSFYRMAGGANEKLFF. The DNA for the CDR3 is TGTGCCAGCAGTTTTTACCGAATGGCCGGAGGGGCTAATGAAAAACTGTTTTTT.

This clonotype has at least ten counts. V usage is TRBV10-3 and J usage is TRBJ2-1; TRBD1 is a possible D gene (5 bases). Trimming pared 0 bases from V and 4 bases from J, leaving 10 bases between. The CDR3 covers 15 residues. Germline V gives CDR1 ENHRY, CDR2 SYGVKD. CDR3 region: CAISESATVYNEQFF. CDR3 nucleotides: TGTGCCATCAGTGAGTCCGCGACAGTTTACAATGAGCAGTTCTTC.

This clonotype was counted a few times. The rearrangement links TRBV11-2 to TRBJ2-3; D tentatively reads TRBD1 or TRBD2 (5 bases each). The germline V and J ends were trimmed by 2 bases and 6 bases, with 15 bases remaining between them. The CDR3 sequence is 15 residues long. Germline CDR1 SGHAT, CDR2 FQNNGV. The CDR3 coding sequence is TGTGCCAGCAGCTTAAATGGGGGTGGGGCCGATACGCAGTATTTT. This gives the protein CASSLNGGGADTQYF.

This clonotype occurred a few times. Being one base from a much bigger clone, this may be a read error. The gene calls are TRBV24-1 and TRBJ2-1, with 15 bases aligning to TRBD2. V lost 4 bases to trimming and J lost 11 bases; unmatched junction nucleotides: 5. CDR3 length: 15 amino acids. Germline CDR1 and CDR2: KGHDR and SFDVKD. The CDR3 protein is CATSEGGTSGGKQFF. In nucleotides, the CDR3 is TGTGCCACCAGTGAGGGTGGGACTAGCGGGGGGAAGCAGTTCTTC.

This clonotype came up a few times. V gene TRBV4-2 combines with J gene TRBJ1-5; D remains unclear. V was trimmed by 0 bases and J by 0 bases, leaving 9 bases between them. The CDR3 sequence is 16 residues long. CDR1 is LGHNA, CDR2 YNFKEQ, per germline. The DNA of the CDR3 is TGTGCCAGCAGCCAAGATATGGGTTCTAGCAATCAGCCCCAGCATTTT. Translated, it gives CASSQDMGSSNQPQHF.

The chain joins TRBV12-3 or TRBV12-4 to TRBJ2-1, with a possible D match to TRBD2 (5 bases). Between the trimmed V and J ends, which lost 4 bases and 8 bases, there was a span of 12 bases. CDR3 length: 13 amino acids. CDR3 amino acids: CASSYLTSHEQFF. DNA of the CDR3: TGTGCCAGCAGTTACCTAACTAGTCATGAGCAGTTCTTC.

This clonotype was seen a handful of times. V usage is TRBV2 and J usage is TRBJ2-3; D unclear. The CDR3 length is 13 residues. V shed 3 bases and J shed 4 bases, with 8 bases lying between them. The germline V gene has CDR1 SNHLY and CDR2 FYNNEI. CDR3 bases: TGTGCCAGCAGTGAGGATTGGGCAGATACGCAGTATTTT. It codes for CASSEDWADTQYF.

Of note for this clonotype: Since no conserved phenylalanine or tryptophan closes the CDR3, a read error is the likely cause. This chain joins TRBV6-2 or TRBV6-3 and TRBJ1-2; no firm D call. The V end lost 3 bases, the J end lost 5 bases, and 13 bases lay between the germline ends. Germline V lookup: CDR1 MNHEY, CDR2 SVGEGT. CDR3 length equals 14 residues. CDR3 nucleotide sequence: TGTGCCAGCAGTTATGGAAGCCAGATATATGGCTACACCGTC. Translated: CASSYGSQIYGYTV.

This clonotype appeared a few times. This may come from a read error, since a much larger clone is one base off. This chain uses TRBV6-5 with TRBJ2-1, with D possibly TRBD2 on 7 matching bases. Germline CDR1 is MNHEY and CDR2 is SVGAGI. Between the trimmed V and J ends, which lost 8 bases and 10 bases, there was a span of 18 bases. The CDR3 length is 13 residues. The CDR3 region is CASRKAGRGEQFF. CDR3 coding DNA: TGTGCCAGCCGAAAGGCAGGGAGGGGGGAGCAGTTCTTC.

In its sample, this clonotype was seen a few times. CDR3 loop: CASSGPRGAGGSYNEQFF. Here the CDR3 DNA reads TGCGCCAGCTCAGGGCCCCGGGGGGCCGGAGGATCCTACAATGAGCAGTTCTTC. The V and J genes are TRBV10-2 and TRBJ2-1, with D perhaps matching TRBD2 (7 bases). The V gene's germline CDR1 is WSHSY and CDR2 SAAADI. This CDR3 region has 18 residues. The V end was cut by 8 bases, the J end by 1 base, with 24 bases between.